This T cell receptor beta chain was identified during a study of human T cells and chemical hapten exposure. Time point specified: patch test 1, 2 weeks after DPC sensitization. Described treatment: therapeutic diphenylcyclopropenone sensitization with weekly scalp DPC. TCRdb re-analysed the RACE reads in MiXCR, keeping a single row per CDR3 protein. The table lists 180,000 or so distinct CDR3 sequences, more than 20% of them singletons. A single count supports this clonotype. Germline V gives CDR1 SGHAT, CDR2 FQDESV (reference sequence). V lost 4 bases to trimming and J lost 5 bases; unmatched junction nucleotides: 8. The CDR3 totals 15 residues.

J is TRBJ2-7 and V is TRBV11-1; 10 bases fit TRBD2. Sequenced material: whole blood, taken in connection with sensitization to the hapten diphenylcyclopropenone (DPC). The sequence came from a woman aged 45-59 years with alopecia areata. Some clones in this sample may be carry-over from other donors' samples. The CDR3 loop is CASSSPSGSPHEQYF. CDR3 nucleotide sequence: TGTGCCAGCAGCTCACCTAGCGGGAGCCCCCACGAGCAGTACTTC. Full variable domain (missing parts from reference TRBV11-1 and TRBJ2-7): EAEVAQSPRYKITEKSQAVAFWCDPISGHATLYWYRQILGQGPELLVQFQDESVVDDSQLPKDRFSAERLKGVDSTLKIQPAELGDSAMYLCASSSPSGSPHEQYFGPGTRLTVT.